This is a list of T cell receptor beta chains from one sample in a study of shared clonotypes between healthy human individuals. The assay was immunoSEQ multiplex PCR, and TCRdb's table has in-frame clones only and misses some. The data contain around 1.6 million clones, 95% to 99% of them seen just once; the ten biggest clones take up about 0.4%. Material: naive CD4+ T cells sorted from blood. The receptors were sampled from a man younger than 45 in good health. CDR3s include the opening cysteine and the closing phenylalanine or tryptophan. The D gene is left open where the match is weak. Only part of the rows carry a size: once, few, many, or a class if the clone is expanded.

>TRBV29-1|TRBJ2-1|.|TRBD1
TGCAGCAAATGGACAGGGACGAATGAGCAGTTCTTC
CSKWTGTNEQFF
>TRBV18|TRBJ2-5|.|TRBD1
TGTGCCAGCTCACCACCAGCGACAGGGTGGGAGACCCAGTACTTC
CASSPPATGWETQYF
>TRBV5-1|TRBJ1-1|.|.
TGCGCCAGCAGGTTGGAACCTAACACTGAAGCTTTCTTT
CASRLEPNTEAFF
>TRBV19|TRBJ1-5|.|.
TGTGCCAGTAGCCGGTCCGGGCAGCCCCAGCATTTT
CASSRSGQPQHF
>TRBV27|TRBJ2-1|.|TRBD2
TGTGCCAGCTCTAGACTAGCGGGATTCAACTCCTACAATGAGCAGTTCTTC
CASSRLAGFNSYNEQFF
>TRBV11-1|TRBJ2-4|.|.
TGTGCCAGCAGCTCCCAGTTAGCCAAAAACATTCAGTACTTC
CASSSQLAKNIQYF
>TRBV5-4|TRBJ2-7|.|TRBD2
TGTGCCAGCAGCTTTGGCCCGGGGCTAGCGGGGAACTACGAGCAGTACTTC
CASSFGPGLAGNYEQYF
>TRBV6-6|TRBJ2-5|.|TRBD2
TGTGCCAGCAGTCCAGAGCTAGCGGGAGTTAAGGAGACCCAGTACTTC
CASSPELAGVKETQYF
>TRBV4-3|TRBJ2-2|.|TRBD2
TGCGCCAGCAGCTTCAGGACTAGCGTTAACACCGGGGAGCTGTTTTTT
CASSFRTSVNTGELFF
>TRBV7-2|TRBJ2-2|.|.
TGTGCCAGCAGCCTTCAGGGTATTGGAAACACCGGGGAGCTGTTTTTT
CASSLQGIGNTGELFF
>TRBV4-1|TRBJ2-7|.|TRBD2
TGCGCCAGCAGCCGGGTGATAGCGGGAGTAGGGTTAGGCGAGCAGTACTTC
CASSRVIAGVGLGEQYF
>TRBV18|TRBJ1-3|.|.
TGTGCCAGCTCACCATCCCCCGGGACTTCTGGAAACACCATATATTTT
CASSPSPGTSGNTIYF
>TRBV21-1|TRBJ1-5|.|.
TGTGCCAGCAGCACCCCCCAGGGAGGTCAGCCCCAGCATTTT
CASSTPQGGQPQHF
>TRBV29-1|TRBJ2-7|.|TRBD1
TGCAGCGCCGGGGACAGGGGTTCCGAGCAGTACTTC
CSAGDRGSEQYF
>TRBV28|TRBJ1-1|.|.
TGTGCCAGCAGTTTAATTATCTTGGGCACTGAAGCTTTCTTT
CASSLIILGTEAFF
>TRBV15|TRBJ2-1|.|TRBD2
TGTGCCACCGCCACACCCCTTGGACTAGAGGCCGATGAGCAGTTCTTC
CATATPLGLEADEQFF
>TRBV2|TRBJ1-2|.|TRBD1
TGTGCCAGCAGTGAAGGACAGGGACTACGAAATGGCTACACCTTC
CASSEGQGLRNGYTF
>TRBV28|TRBJ2-3|.|TRBD2
TGTGCCAGCAGTTTCCCGTTATGGGAAGCGGGGCCTACAGATACGCAGTATTTT
CASSFPLWEAGPTDTQYF
>TRBV11-2|TRBJ2-7|.|.
TGTGCCAGCAGCGGGGGTCCTTCCTACGAGCAGTACTTC
CASSGGPSYEQYF
>TRBV28|TRBJ2-5|.|.
TGTGCCAGCAGTTTTTCGGTGCGGGAGACCCAGTACTTC
CASSFSVRETQYF
>TRBV4-3|TRBJ2-3|.|.
TGCGCCAGCAGCCAAGATCGAATCAGCACAGATACGCAGTATTTT
CASSQDRISTDTQYF
>TRBV2|TRBJ2-5|.|.
TGTGCCAGCACCCTCTGGGGGTCGGGCGAGACCCAGTACTTC
CASTLWGSGETQYF
>TRBV29-1|TRBJ2-2|.|.
TGCAGCGTTGGACAGTACACCGGGGAGCTGTTTTTT
CSVGQYTGELFF
>TRBV7-3|TRBJ2-5|.|.
TGTGCCAGCAGCTTAAGACCCCAAGAGACCCAGTACTTC
CASSLRPQETQYF
>TRBV5-1|TRBJ2-1|once|.
TGCGCCAGCAGCCCACCCTCCGGGACTTCAAACAATGAGCAGTTCTTC
CASSPPSGTSNNEQFF
>TRBV18|TRBJ2-5|.|.
TGTGCCAGCTCACCAGTACAGGGTGGAGAGACCCAGTACTTC
CASSPVQGGETQYF
>TRBV14|TRBJ2-2|once|.
TGTGCCAGCAGCCAAGATCTTCCCGGGGAGCTGTTTTTT
CASSQDLPGELFF
>TRBV5-1|TRBJ2-5|few|.
TGCGCCAGCAGCTACGAAGAGACCCAGTACTTC
CASSYEETQYF
>TRBV6-5|TRBJ2-7|.|TRBD1
TGTGCCAGCAGTTACTGGGTGGGACAGGGTCGGTACGAGCAGTACTTC
CASSYWVGQGRYEQYF
>TRBV9|TRBJ2-3|.|TRBD1
TGTGCCAGCAGCGTGACAGGGGTCACAGATACGCAGTATTTT
CASSVTGVTDTQYF
>TRBV27|TRBJ2-7|.|.
TGTGCCAGCGCTTTGCGGACCCTCTCCTACGAGCAGTACTTC
CASALRTLSYEQYF
>TRBV11-1|TRBJ2-7|.|.
TGTGCCAGCAGTGAGGCGGCTCTATCCTACGAGCAGTACTTC
CASSEAALSYEQYF
>TRBV30|TRBJ2-1|.|TRBD2
TGTGCCTGGGTTACCAGAACCGGGAGGGGGATGAATGAGCAGCTCTTC
CAWVTRTGRGMNEQLF
>TRBV27|TRBJ1-5|.|.
TGTGCCAGCAGAGTTAGACAGGCCCTCAATCAGCCCCAGCATTTT
CASRVRQALNQPQHF
>TRBV2|TRBJ2-7|.|TRBD2
TGTGCCAGCAGTGCTGGGACTAGCGGGCGATTGGGCTACGAGCAGTACTTC
CASSAGTSGRLGYEQYF
>TRBV18|TRBJ2-2|.|.
TGTGCCAGCTCACCATTAGCCCGGCAGGGGTCCTACGGGGAGCTGTTTTTT
CASSPLARQGSYGELFF
>TRBV5-1|TRBJ2-5|.|.
TGCGCCAGCAGCGAGGGACCTCGCCAAGAGACCCAGTACTTC
CASSEGPRQETQYF
>TRBV11-2|TRBJ2-1|.|TRBD1
TGTGCCAGCAGCGTAAAGCCGGGACAGACAGAACAGTTCTTC
CASSVKPGQTEQFF
>TRBV5-4|TRBJ2-5|.|.
TGTGCCAGCAGCTTGGAGGGGCGCGGGGAGACCCAGTACTTC
CASSLEGRGETQYF
>TRBV30|TRBJ2-5|once|TRBD1
TGTGCCTGGAGTGCCGGGACAGGGGTTCACCAAGAGACCCAGTACTTC
CAWSAGTGVHQETQYF
>TRBV5-1|TRBJ2-1|.|.
TGCGCCAGCAGCTTGATCGCGGGAAATGAGCAGTTCTTC
CASSLIAGNEQFF
>TRBV9|TRBJ2-7|.|TRBD2
TGTGCCAGCAGCGCCGGGACTAGCGGGTACGAGCAGTACTTC
CASSAGTSGYEQYF
>TRBV7-2|TRBJ2-1|.|.
TGTGCCAGCAGCCCCCCCGGCCGCAATGAGCAGTTCTTC
CASSPPGRNEQFF
>TRBV27|TRBJ1-2|.|.
TGTGCCAGCAGTTACCGGGACATGAGTGGCTACACCTTC
CASSYRDMSGYTF
>TRBV11-3|TRBJ2-7|.|.
TGTGCCAGCAGCTTAAATCCCGCTAGCTACGAGCAGTACTTC
CASSLNPASYEQYF
>TRBV28|TRBJ2-7|.|.
TGTGCCAGCAGTTTGCCGGGAGCCTACGAGCAGTACTTC
CASSLPGAYEQYF
>TRBV9|TRBJ1-1|.|.
TGTGCCAGCAAAACAGCGCGCACTGAAGCTTTCTTT
CASKTARTEAFF
>TRBV20-1|TRBJ1-2|.|.
TGCAGTGCTAGAGATGGGTATGGCTACACCTTC
CSARDGYGYTF
>TRBV25-1|TRBJ2-1|.|.
TGTGCCAGCAGTTCGGTAACTATCGATGAGCAGTTCTTC
CASSSVTIDEQFF
>TRBV7-9|TRBJ2-2|.|.
TGTGCCAGCAGCATCGGGACCTCTACCGGGGAGCTGTTTTTT
CASSIGTSTGELFF
>TRBV5-6|TRBJ2-7|.|.
TGTGCCAGCAGCTTGACGACTAGTCTCCGCGAGCAGTACTTC
CASSLTTSLREQYF
>TRBV7-9|TRBJ2-2|.|.
TGTGCCAGCAGCTTAGCAACATACACCGGGGAGCTGTTTTTT
CASSLATYTGELFF
>TRBV5-1|TRBJ2-1|.|TRBD2
TGCGCCAGCAGCTCTAGCGGAGGGGTTTACAATGAGCAGTTCTTC
CASSSSGGVYNEQFF